This TCR beta chain emerged from a study of T cell clones after liver transplantation. Background on the study: TCRbeta sequencing after a pre-transplant mixed lymphocyte reaction identified graft-donor-reactive clones, later tracked in post-transplant blood. Third-party-reactive TCRbeta sequences from pre-transplant mixed lymphocyte reactions served as antigen-independent comparators.

Generated by immunoSEQ multiplex PCR, the TCRdb table keeps only in-frame clones and is missing some. Of 45,000 to 55,000 clones listed, approximately 88% are singletons. The V end lost 0 bases, the J end lost 3 bases, and 9 bases lay between the germline ends. Germline V gives CDR1 MNHNS, CDR2 SASEGT. The CDR3 loop spans 15 amino acids. The clonotype comes from a human donor who received a liver transplant. Sequenced here: CD4+ T cells from blood, sampled before liver transplant. This chain joins TRBV6-1 and TRBJ1-5, with D hard to call. The CDR3 nucleotides read TGTGCCAGCAGTGAAGCCGGGCCGTCCAATCAGCCCCAGCATTTT. Amino acids: CASSEAGPSNQPQHF.